Sequencing of this TCR beta chain was carried out in a study of cytotoxic CD8 clonotypes in ibrutinib-treated CLL. Overall study results and limits: Having risen at ibrutinib response, clonality had fallen back toward baseline by progression. Once treatment began, public clonotypes, which were uncommon, contracted or stayed stable.

The ends lost 1 base at V and 2 bases at J; junction bases unmatched: 10. The germline CDR1 and CDR2 sequences are SGDLS and YYNGEE. The CDR3 is 18 amino acids. Assay used: immunoSEQ multiplex PCR; TCRdb lists only in-frame clones, some missing. The table has around 250,000 clones, roughly 70% seen once. As regards this clone: Antigen: not known.

The chain recombines TRBV9 with TRBJ2-3; 10 positions agree with TRBD2. Sequenced material: PBMCs, taken after 24 months of ibrutinib treatment. The clonotype was recovered from a human donor with chronic lymphocytic leukemia. In nucleotides, the CDR3 is TGTGCCAGCAGCGTATCCACTAGCGGGAATCGAAACACAGATACGCAGTATTTT. Amino acids: CASSVSTSGNRNTDTQYF. Looking up the rest from reference TRBV9 and TRBJ2-3 gives the full variable domain: DSGVTQTPKHLITATGQRVTLRCSPRSGDLSVYWYQQSLDQGLQFLIQYYNGEERAKGNILERFSAQQFPDLHSELNLSSLELGDSALYFCASSVSTSGNRNTDTQYFGPGTRLTVL.